The clone carrying this TCR beta chain was counted a few times. Time point of the sample: peripheral blood 6 weeks after treatment start. Per-patient samples, pretreatment and on-treatment, numbered 1 to 8. CDR1 is MGHRA, CDR2 YSYEKL, per germline. The CDR3 has 15 residues. V gave up 4 bases and J gave up 1 base, with 10 bases separating them. The data belong to a study of PD-L1 blockade in urothelial cancer. Across the study: Blood was tested 3 weeks (second dose) and 6 weeks into treatment.

Sequencing used immunoSEQ multiplex PCR; TCRdb keeps in-frame clones, though not all of them. The data contain under 70,000 clones, roughly 90% of them singletons. This TCR was sampled from a man in his fifties or sixties with urothelial cancer. The chain combines TRBV4-1 with TRBJ2-2; D is ambiguous. Material: PBMCs, obtained around atezolizumab (anti-PD-L1) treatment. CDR3 loop: CASSPNAQNTGELFF. In DNA form, the CDR3 reads TGCGCCAGCAGCCCCAACGCGCAGAACACCGGGGAGCTGTTTTTT.